The clone carrying this TCR beta chain is labeled as large. This entry comes from a study of T cells of healthy individuals. Germline CDR1 SGHRS, CDR2 YFSETQ. V was cut by 2 bases and J by 4 bases, with 20 bases left in between. The CDR3 is 17 amino acids. TCRdb analysed the 5' RACE reads with MiXCR anew, one entry per CDR3 protein. Here the sample spans 85,000 to 100,000 distinct CDR3 sequences, roughly a sixth being singletons. This receptor was obtained from a human donor in good health. V and J are TRBV5-1 and TRBJ2-3; the D gene is possibly TRBD1 (6 bases). For the CDR3, the DNA is TGCGCCAGCAGCTTAGGAACCCGGGACAAGGGACCAGATACGCAGTATTTT. Protein: CASSLGTRDKGPDTQYF.